These 26 T cell receptor beta chains came from one sample sequenced in a study of T cells after somatic rescue of genetic block. TCRdb's table, derived via immunoSEQ multiplex PCR, lists solely in-frame clones and lacks some. The repertoire consists of roughly 92,000 clones, with just under 90% occurring once and the leading ten covering more than 1.5%. Sequenced material: peripheral blood mononuclear cells (PBMCs). The receptors originated from a woman aged 18 to 35.

This clone was seen just once. The chain recombines TRBV19 with TRBJ1-4, with D hard to call. This CDR3 is 15 amino acids long. Trimming removed 2 bases from V and 2 bases from J, with 9 bases in between. Germline assignment: CDR1 LNHDA and CDR2 SQIVND (reference sequence). This CDR3 reads CASSINEGTNEKLFF. The CDR3 DNA sequence: TGTGCCAGTAGTATAAACGAGGGCACTAATGAAAAACTGTTTTTT.

The rearrangement links TRBV27 to TRBJ1-1, with TRBD1 matching 7 bases. CDR1 is MNHEY and CDR2 is SMNVEV in the germline V gene (reference sequence). The CDR3 runs to 15 residues. V was pared by 5 bases and J by 4 bases, with 10 bases of the junction left unmatched. As DNA, the CDR3 is TGTGCCAGCAGTACGCACAGGGGAGGGTCCACTGAAGCTTTCTTT. It specifies CASSTHRGGSTEAFF.

The chain is built from TRBV11-2 and TRBJ2-7; no definite D call. V shed 3 bases and J shed 2 bases, with 2 bases lying between them. Germline loops: CDR1 SGHAT, CDR2 FQNNGV. This CDR3 spans 11 amino acids. CDR3: CASSFAYEQYF. CDR3 in DNA: TGTGCCAGCAGCTTCGCCTACGAGCAGTACTTC.

This rearrangement joins TRBV27 to TRBJ2-5; 8 nucleotides agree with TRBD2. The CDR3 runs to 17 residues. Germline trimming cut 3 bases from V and 1 base from J; bases unmatched to any gene: 10. Germline CDR1 and CDR2: MNHEY and SMNVEV (reference sequence). The CDR3 loop is CASSFRPGLGGQETQYF. The CDR3 nucleotides are TGTGCCAGCAGTTTCCGGCCGGGACTAGGGGGCCAAGAGACCCAGTACTTC.

The V call is TRBV29-1, the J call TRBJ1-1; the D is unclear. The CDR3 is 11 amino acids. V lost 0 bases and J 7 bases, leaving 6 bases between the germline ends. In germline, CDR1 is SQVTM, CDR2 ANQGSEA. The chain's CDR3 is CSVEEGIEAFF. CDR3 sequence (DNA): TGCAGCGTTGAAGAGGGGATTGAAGCTTTCTTT.

The chain joins TRBV19 to TRBJ2-7; D remains ambiguous. This CDR3 has 12 residues. Germline CDR1 and CDR2: LNHDA and SQIVND (reference sequence). V dropped 5 bases and J dropped 9 bases, with 14 bases sitting between them. The CDR3 sequence: CASSGRNPRQYF. The CDR3 coding sequence is TGTGCCAGTAGTGGACGTAATCCAAGGCAGTACTTC.

The J gene is TRBJ1-1, the V gene TRBV18; D may be TRBD1 (5 bases). The CDR3 runs to 13 residues. V gave up 0 bases and J gave up 9 bases, with 11 bases separating them. The germline gives CDR1 KGHSH, CDR2 LQKENI. The CDR3 coding sequence is TGTGCCAGCTCACCACCGGGGGATGGAAAAGCTTTCTTT. Protein product: CASSPPGDGKAFF.

A note on this clone: The junction shows a germline mismatch at one end, possibly a read error. The CDR3 DNA is TGTGCTAGCAGCTTAGTCGTAGCGGGAGGGATGAATGAGCAGTTCTTC. Protein product: CASSLVVAGGMNEQFF. The chain couples TRBV7-7 to TRBJ2-1; 11 bases align to TRBD2. Germline lookup yields CDR1 SSHAT and CDR2 FNYEAQ (reference sequence). This CDR3 is built from 16 residues.

In DNA, the CDR3 is TGTGCCAGCAGCTCCGGACAGGGTGCCCGAGGGGGGGAGCTGTTTTTT. As protein: CASSSGQGARGGELFF. The chain employs TRBV7-9 and TRBJ2-2; TRBD1 matches 8 bases. The CDR3 has 16 amino acids. Germline trimming cut 4 bases from V and 8 bases from J; bases unmatched to any gene: 12. Germline-derived CDR1 and CDR2 are SEHNR and FQNEAQ (reference sequence).

Written as DNA, the CDR3 is TGTGCCAGCAGTGTAACTAGCGGGGGGAACAATGAGCAGTTCTTC. Translation gives CASSVTSGGNNEQFF. This chain joins TRBV27 and TRBJ2-1; 12 bases line up with TRBD2. The CDR3 loop spans 15 amino acids. The junction had 4 bases not matched to a gene; V was cut back by 5 bases and J by 5 bases. Germline-derived CDR1 and CDR2 are MNHEY and SMNVEV (reference sequence).

This chain connects TRBV7-2 to TRBJ2-1; D is unresolved. V lost 7 bases, J lost 7 bases, and 8 bases lay in between. This CDR3 is 11 amino acids long. Germline assignment: CDR1 SGHTA and CDR2 FQGNSA. The CDR3 sequence: CASTPLNEQFF. The CDR3 nucleotides read TGTGCCAGCACGCCGCTTAATGAGCAGTTCTTC.

This clone was recorded only once. Other DNA sequences from this sample encode an identical CDR3 as well. J is TRBJ2-4 and V is TRBV11-1; no reliable D call. Germline assignment: CDR1 SGHAT and CDR2 FQDESV (reference sequence). Trimming shortened V by 0 bases and J by 0 bases, and 0 bases separated the two germline ends. The CDR3 covers 13 residues. As DNA, the CDR3 is TGTGCCAGCAGCTTAGCAGCCAAAAACATTCAGTACTTC. Translating it yields CASSLAAKNIQYF.

This chain uses TRBV5-1 with TRBJ2-3; 9 bases map to TRBD1. Germline lookup yields CDR1 SGHRS and CDR2 YFSETQ. The CDR3 runs to 16 residues. J lost 1 base, V lost 4 bases, and 7 bases had no gene match. The CDR3, as DNA: TGCGCCAGCAGCCATTACCGGGACAGGGGCACAGATACGCAGTATTTT. Translated: CASSHYRDRGTDTQYF.

V usage is TRBV27 and J usage is TRBJ2-2, with 7 nucleotides matching TRBD1. CDR3 size: 16 residues. CDR1 and CDR2 from the germline V gene are MNHEY and SMNVEV (reference sequence). V lost 2 bases and J lost 1; bases outside the gene matches: 4. CDR3 sequence: CASSLLQGLNTGELFF. The DNA of the CDR3 is TGTGCCAGCAGTTTACTACAGGGGTTGAACACCGGGGAGCTGTTTTTT.

The chain has TRBV2 and TRBJ1-6, with TRBD1 as a possible D gene (5 bases). Germline CDR1 is SNHLY and CDR2 is FYNNEI. Trimming shortened V by 4 bases and J by 10 bases, and 11 bases separated the two germline ends. The CDR3 is made up of 13 amino acids. The CDR3: CASSVGTGSPLHF. In DNA form, the CDR3 reads TGTGCCAGCAGTGTAGGTACAGGCTCACCCCTCCACTTT.

The chain has TRBV28 and TRBJ2-3, with D possibly matching TRBD2 (5 bases). With 11 bases removed from V and 4 bases from J, the gap between germline ends came to 16 bases. In germline, CDR1 is MDHEN, CDR2 SYDVKM. The CDR3 extends over 13 amino acids. The CDR3, as DNA: TGTGCCGCCGCCGGGGTAATGGCAGATACGCAGTATTTT. Translating it yields CAAAGVMADTQYF.

The gene calls are TRBV4-2 and TRBJ1-4; the D is unclear. The CDR3 is 12 residues long. Germline V gene lookup returns CDR1 LGHNA and CDR2 YNFKEQ. Trimming left V 0 bases short and J 14 bases short, with 10 bases between. The CDR3 here is CASSQEPPNLFF. In DNA form, the CDR3 reads TGTGCCAGCAGCCAAGAGCCCCCCAACCTGTTTTTT.

This clone occurred many times. The rearrangement joins TRBV4-3 to TRBJ1-1; a possible D gene is TRBD1 (6 bases). V lost 4 bases, J lost 5 bases, and 14 bases lay in between. CDR3 length equals 14 residues. CDR1 is LGHNA, CDR2 YSLEER, per germline. The CDR3, as DNA: TGCGCCAGCAGCCTGGGGCGGCAGGGGACTGAAGCTTTCTTT. Protein product: CASSLGRQGTEAFF.

This CDR3 is CASSHRPGIVNTEAFF. The CDR3 DNA is TGTGCCAGCAGCCACCGCCCGGGCATTGTGAACACTGAAGCTTTCTTT. The chain employs TRBV4-2 and TRBJ1-1; no clear D gene. V was cut by 3 bases and J by 0 bases, with 14 bases left in between. In germline, CDR1 is LGHNA, CDR2 YNFKEQ. The CDR3 has 16 residues.

The CDR3 nucleotides read TGTGCCAGCAGTCCGCCCCATGGGAGGGGGCGGGACACTGAAGCTTTCTTT. Translation: CASSPPHGRGRDTEAFF. The chain couples TRBV27 to TRBJ1-1; 7 nucleotides agree with TRBD1. Per germline, CDR1 MNHEY and CDR2 SMNVEV (reference sequence). The CDR3 totals 17 residues. J was trimmed by 3 bases and V by 5 bases; bases with no gene match: 15.

The V and J genes are TRBV11-2 and TRBJ1-6, with D maybe TRBD1 (5 bases). The CDR3 is 15 amino acids. Germline CDR1 and CDR2: SGHAT and FQNNGV. V was trimmed by 5 bases and J by 7 bases, leaving 15 bases between them. The CDR3 DNA reads as TGTGCCAGCAGCCGTGGGGACTCGACGAATTCACCCCTCCACTTT. This gives the protein CASSRGDSTNSPLHF.

In its sample, this clone was seen once. This sequence joins TRBV11-2 and TRBJ1-4, with 8 bases fitting TRBD1. From germline, CDR1 is SGHAT and CDR2 FQNNGV. V lost 5 bases, J lost 2 bases, and 4 bases stayed unmatched. The CDR3 spans 15 residues. The CDR3 is CASSQGALTNEKLFF. The CDR3 DNA reads as TGTGCCAGCAGCCAGGGGGCGCTGACTAATGAAAAACTGTTTTTT.

The gene calls are TRBV7-9 and TRBJ1-1; 7 positions agree with TRBD1. CDR3 size: 14 residues. From germline, CDR1 is SEHNR and CDR2 FQNEAQ (reference sequence). J gave up 6 bases and V 2 bases, and 6 bases lay outside the gene matches. CDR3 loop: CASSLTGVLSEAFF. The CDR3 DNA follows: TGTGCCAGCAGCTTAACAGGGGTTCTATCTGAAGCTTTCTTT.

The chain carries TRBV29-1 and TRBJ2-1; TRBD2 agrees at 10 bases. The CDR3 totals 17 residues. Germline V CDR1 and CDR2: SQVTM, ANQGSEA. The trim removed 7 bases at V and 0 bases at J, leaving 12 bases unmatched. The CDR3 sequence is CSAALAGKRGSYNEQFF. CDR3 sequence (DNA): TGCAGCGCCGCACTAGCGGGAAAACGAGGCTCCTACAATGAGCAGTTCTTC.

This clone was observed a handful of times. V usage is TRBV4-2 and J usage is TRBJ2-3, with a possible D match to TRBD1 (6 bases). The ends were cut back, 1 base at V and 5 bases at J, with 19 bases in the middle. There are 17 residues in the CDR3. Germline values: CDR1 LGHNA, CDR2 YNFKEQ. This CDR3 reads CASSQALQGVLVDTQYF. The CDR3 coding sequence is TGTGCCAGCAGCCAAGCGTTACAGGGAGTATTGGTAGATACGCAGTATTTT.

This chain joins TRBV7-2 and TRBJ2-1; D is ambiguous. Germline values: CDR1 SGHTA, CDR2 FQGNSA. The CDR3 extends over 13 amino acids. V lost 5 bases, J lost 9 bases, and 14 bases lay in between. The chain's CDR3 is CASSPPNGFEQFF. The CDR3 nucleotides are TGTGCCAGCAGCCCACCGAACGGGTTTGAGCAGTTCTTC.